A selection of T cell receptor beta chains follows, all from one sample in a study of cytomegalovirus exposure and HLA in healthy donors. Profiled with immunoSEQ multiplex PCR; TCRdb holds only in-frame clones, not every one. The sample consists of approximately 220,000 clones, approximately 68% of them appearing once. The sample was PBMCs. These receptors originate from a woman under 40 in good health and CMV-seronegative. The CDR3 runs from the conserved cysteine through the conserved F or W. A D gene is named only where the DNA matches it firmly. Only some rows state a clone size, as once, few, many or a class for expanded clones.

clone_size | j_call | v_call | d_call | cdr3_nt | cdr3_aa
once | TRBJ2-7 | TRBV19 | TRBD1 | TGTGCCAGTAGTATCACAGGGGGCGTATACGAGCAGTACTTC | CASSITGGVYEQYF
- | TRBJ2-1 | TRBV30 | - | TGTGCCTGGAGTCCGGGAAACGAGCAGTTCTTC | CAWSPGNEQFF
- | TRBJ2-1 | TRBV6-4 | - | TGTGCCAGCAGCCTGACTGCGGGGAGCTCCTACAATGAGCAGTTCTTC | CASSLTAGSSYNEQFF
- | TRBJ1-1 | TRBV30 | TRBD1 | TGTGCCTGGAGCAGGGGGCTTAACACTGAAGCTTTCTTT | CAWSRGLNTEAFF
- | TRBJ2-7 | TRBV2 | TRBD2 | TGTGCCAGCAGCCAAGCGGCGGGGGGTGCCTACGAGCAGTACTTC | CASSQAAGGAYEQYF
- | TRBJ2-7 | TRBV30 | TRBD1 | TGTGCCTGGAGTGAAGGGGACAGGGCTTTGCGCGAGCAGTACTTC | CAWSEGDRALREQYF
- | TRBJ1-1 | TRBV10-3 | - | TGTGCCATCAGTGATGAGTTCCCCACTGAAGCTTTCTTT | CAISDEFPTEAFF
once | TRBJ2-1 | TRBV6-1 | - | TGTGCCACCCAAGCGGCTAGCTCCTACAATGAGCAGTTCTTC | CATQAASSYNEQFF
few | TRBJ1-4 | TRBV5-4 | - | TGTGCCAGCAGCTCGAGCCTCTCAACTAATGAAAAACTGTTTTTT | CASSSSLSTNEKLFF
- | TRBJ2-7 | TRBV5-4 | - | TGTGCCAGCAGCCCCAACGGACTACGAAAAAACTTC | CASSPNGLRKNF
few | TRBJ2-7 | TRBV10-1 | TRBD1 | TGCGCCAGCAGTGAATCGACAGGGGCCTCCGAGCAGTACTTC | CASSESTGASEQYF
- | TRBJ2-5 | TRBV7-7 | - | TGTGCTAGCAGCCCGAGTTTAGGGGGGGAAGAGACCCAGTACTTC | CASSPSLGGEETQYF
- | TRBJ2-1 | TRBV10-3 | - | TGTGCCATCAGTGATTTCGACAGTAAGTTCTTC | CAISDFDSKFF
once | TRBJ1-2 | TRBV10-2 | - | TGCGCCAGCAGCAAGGAGCCCTATGGCTACACCTTC | CASSKEPYGYTF
- | TRBJ1-1 | TRBV6-1 | - | TGTGCCAGCAGCCCAGGCACTGAAGCTTTCTTT | CASSPGTEAFF
- | TRBJ2-3 | TRBV29-1 | - | TGCAGCTATTCGGAGGGCACAGATACGCAGTATTTT | CSYSEGTDTQYF
- | TRBJ2-2 | TRBV5-6 | - | TGTGCCAGCAGCTTCCCGGGTACACTCCCCGCGAACACCGGGGAGCTGTTTTTT | CASSFPGTLPANTGELFF
- | TRBJ2-4 | TRBV5-4 | TRBD2 | TGTGCCAGCAGCGCAAGACTAGCGGAAAACATTCAGTACTTC | CASSARLAENIQYF
- | TRBJ2-5 | TRBV2 | TRBD2 | TGTGCCAGCACTGTAGCGGGAGGGCCACGAGAGACCCAGTACTTC | CASTVAGGPRETQYF
- | TRBJ1-4 | TRBV11-3 | - | TGTGCCAGCAGCTTTCGTCCTAATGAAAAACTGTTTTTT | CASSFRPNEKLFF
- | TRBJ1-2 | TRBV11-2 | - | TGTGCCAGCAGCCACGGGGTTACTGGCTACACCTTC | CASSHGVTGYTF
- | TRBJ2-3 | TRBV5-1 | TRBD1 | TGCGCCAGCAGCTTGGGGAGACAGGGAGCGTCAGATACGCAGTATTTT | CASSLGRQGASDTQYF
- | TRBJ1-1 | TRBV10-3 | TRBD1 | TGTGCCATCAGTGAGTCGATGACAGGGGAAGCTTTCTTT | CAISESMTGEAFF
- | TRBJ1-3 | TRBV25-1 | - | TGTGCCAGCAGTCCCCGAGGGTTCTCTGGAAACACCATATATTTT | CASSPRGFSGNTIYF
- | TRBJ2-7 | TRBV6-1 | TRBD2 | TGTGCCAGCAGCATAGCGGGGACCTCCTACGAGCAGTACTTC | CASSIAGTSYEQYF
- | TRBJ2-7 | TRBV6-5 | - | TGTGCCAGCAGTTCCAGGGCGTTCAACGAGCAGTACTTC | CASSSRAFNEQYF
once | TRBJ2-2 | TRBV7-3 | TRBD2 | TGTGCCAGCAGCCCCTGGACACTAGCGGGCGGGGAGCTGTTTTTT | CASSPWTLAGGELFF
once | TRBJ2-7 | TRBV5-4 | - | TGTGCCAGCAGCTTGGAGGTAGCGGAACCCTACGAGCAGTACTTC | CASSLEVAEPYEQYF
- | TRBJ2-5 | TRBV7-3 | - | TGTGCCAGCAGCTTAACGCGGGACGAGACCCAGTACTTC | CASSLTRDETQYF
- | TRBJ2-4 | TRBV30 | - | TGTGCCTGGAGTGATTCTTTGTACATTCAGTACTTC | CAWSDSLYIQYF
- | TRBJ2-7 | TRBV30 | TRBD1 | TGTGCCTGGAGCCTGGGGACAGGGGGTTACGAGCAGTACTTC | CAWSLGTGGYEQYF
- | TRBJ2-3 | TRBV6-4 | - | TGTGCCAGCAGTGACGGCGCGGGGAATACAGATACGCAGTATTTT | CASSDGAGNTDTQYF
- | TRBJ2-3 | TRBV11-2 | - | TGTGCCAGCAGCTTAGATTTATGGGGGGGGGCCCCCTCAAGCACAGATACGCAGTATTTT | CASSLDLWGGAPSSTDTQYF
few | TRBJ2-3 | TRBV5-5 | TRBD2 | TGTGCCAGCAGGTTACTAGCGGGGGTCACAGATACGCAGTATTTT | CASRLLAGVTDTQYF
- | TRBJ2-5 | TRBV11-2 | TRBD2 | TGTGCCAGCAGACAGACCCCCCATGGACTAGCGGGACGGCAAGAGACCCAGTACTTC | CASRQTPHGLAGRQETQYF
- | TRBJ1-5 | TRBV5-1 | - | TGCGCCAGCAGCTTAACAGGTAATAGCAATCAGCCCCAGCATTTT | CASSLTGNSNQPQHF
- | TRBJ2-7 | TRBV30 | TRBD1 | TGTGCCTGGAGGAGGACAGGGGGCGACGAGCAGTACTTC | CAWRRTGGDEQYF
- | TRBJ2-7 | TRBV5-4 | TRBD2 | TGCGCCAGCAGCTTGGCCTCGCGGGGGGCTAACGAGCAGTACTTC | CASSLASRGANEQYF
- | TRBJ1-6 | TRBV13 | - | TGTGCCAGCACCCGCGGACAGTCAAATAATTCACCCCTCCACTTT | CASTRGQSNNSPLHF
- | TRBJ2-1 | TRBV2 | - | TGTGCCTGCTCTAGTAGGAATGAGCAGTTCTTC | CACSSRNEQFF
- | TRBJ2-2 | TRBV5-1 | - | TGCGCCAGCACCACAACCCTTAACACCGGGGAGCTGTTTTTT | CASTTTLNTGELFF
- | TRBJ1-1 | TRBV15 | - | TGTGCCACCAGCAGAGAACCGGGGTTGACTGAAGCTTTCTTT | CATSREPGLTEAFF
- | TRBJ2-1 | TRBV12-5 | TRBD2 | TGTGCTAGTGGTTTGGTACGGGCGGGGGGGCCGAATGAGCAGTTCTTC | CASGLVRAGGPNEQFF
- | TRBJ2-5 | TRBV7-3 | TRBD2 | TGTGCCAGCAGCTTAGGACTAGCGGGGGGGCCGGACCAAGAGACCCAGTACTTC | CASSLGLAGGPDQETQYF
- | TRBJ2-3 | TRBV15 | - | TGTGCCACCAGCAGAGGACCGGGGACACTAGATACGCAGTATTTT | CATSRGPGTLDTQYF
- | TRBJ1-4 | TRBV5-4 | - | TGTGCCAGCAGCTTGGTTGAGGGAAAGGTAGGTGAAAAACTGTTTTTT | CASSLVEGKVGEKLFF
- | TRBJ2-5 | TRBV6-1 | - | TGTGCCAGCAGTGAAGCTGTTTCAGACTCAGAGACCCAGTACTTC | CASSEAVSDSETQYF
- | TRBJ1-2 | TRBV11-2 | TRBD1 | TGTGCCAGCAGCGTCGGACAGGACCATGGCTACACCTTC | CASSVGQDHGYTF
few | TRBJ2-7 | TRBV19 | TRBD1 | TGTGCCAGTAGTACAGGGGGTGGTGCGGACGAGCAGTACTTC | CASSTGGGADEQYF
- | TRBJ1-1 | TRBV18 | TRBD1 | TGTGCCAGCTCACCACTAGGAACAGGGGGCTTCATTAGCACTGTTGAAGCTTTCTTT | CASSPLGTGGFISTVEAFF
- | TRBJ2-3 | TRBV2 | TRBD2 | TGTGCCAGCAGTGCTGGGACTAGCGGGGGGTTAAATACGCAGTATTTT | CASSAGTSGGLNTQYF
few | TRBJ2-5 | TRBV5-1 | TRBD1 | TGCGCCAGCAGCTTTGGACAGGGGAGACAAGAGACCCAGTACTTC | CASSFGQGRQETQYF
- | TRBJ1-1 | TRBV5-1 | TRBD1 | TGCGCCAGCAGCTGGGGACAGGGGGCGTCTCAATGGGACACTGAAGCTTTCTTT | CASSWGQGASQWDTEAFF
- | TRBJ2-7 | TRBV5-1 | TRBD1 | TGCGCCAGCAGCTTGGAGGGGGCGGACGAGCAGTACTTC | CASSLEGADEQYF
- | TRBJ2-7 | TRBV9 | TRBD2 | TGTGCCAGCAGCGTAGCGAGTCTAGCGGGTCCCTACGAGCAGTACTTC | CASSVASLAGPYEQYF
- | TRBJ1-1 | TRBV9 | TRBD1 | TGTGCCAGCAGCTCGGGGGACAGGTCGGGCACTGAAGCTTTCTTT | CASSSGDRSGTEAFF
- | TRBJ1-1 | TRBV2 | - | TGTGCCAGCAGTGAAGCTTACAGACCTCTCACTGAAGCTTTCTTT | CASSEAYRPLTEAFF
- | TRBJ2-2 | TRBV5-1 | - | TGCGCCAGCAGCTTACAGGGAAACACCGGGGAGCTGTTTTTT | CASSLQGNTGELFF
- | TRBJ2-3 | TRBV5-1 | TRBD2 | TGCGCCAGCACTTCCGTAGCGGGGGTTTCCACAGATACGCAGTATTTT | CASTSVAGVSTDTQYF